A selection of T cell receptor beta chains follows, all from one sample in a study of control samples from healthy donors and cancer patients. Here immunoSEQ multiplex PCR was the method, and the copy in TCRdb shows in-frame clones only, minus some. The data show roughly 130,000 clones, 85% to 95% seen once. Sequencing was done on a sample of PBMCs. These receptor sequences come from a man in his sixties with colorectal cancer. Each CDR3 is given with its conserved first and last residue. The D gene is left open where the match is weak. Some rows have no size entry. The others give once, few or many, or a class for an expanded clone.

d_gene: TRBD1
v_gene: TRBV19
abundance: .
len: 15
CDR3aa: CASRPQGQVLETQYF

d_gene: .
v_gene: TRBV18
abundance: .
len: 12
CDR3aa: CASSPDSETQYF

d_gene: .
v_gene: TRBV3-1/TRBV3-2
abundance: .
len: 11
CDR3aa: CASSQTGRTFF

d_gene: TRBD1
v_gene: TRBV6-6
abundance: .
len: 16
CDR3aa: CASSSSTGERGYGYTF

d_gene: TRBD1
v_gene: TRBV4-3
abundance: .
len: 16
CDR3aa: CASSQQTGGIYNEQFF

d_gene: .
v_gene: TRBV9
abundance: once
len: 14
CDR3aa: CASSVTGSSYGYTF

d_gene: TRBD2
v_gene: TRBV7-9
abundance: once
len: 15
CDR3aa: CASSLETSGYNEQFF

d_gene: TRBD2
v_gene: TRBV20-1
abundance: few
len: 14
CDR3aa: CSASLAGGTDTQYF

d_gene: TRBD1
v_gene: TRBV7-8
abundance: .
len: 14
CDR3aa: CASSRDRNNSPLHF

d_gene: TRBD2
v_gene: TRBV19
abundance: .
len: 16
CDR3aa: CASSRVAGPSSYEQYF

d_gene: TRBD1
v_gene: TRBV7-8
abundance: once
len: 16
CDR3aa: CASSFPGGGGTGELFF

d_gene: TRBD1
v_gene: TRBV6-2/TRBV6-3
abundance: .
len: 14
CDR3aa: CASSLDRGQQPQHF

d_gene: TRBD1
v_gene: TRBV4-1
abundance: once
len: 15
CDR3aa: CASSIQRGPQETQYF

d_gene: .
v_gene: TRBV5-1
abundance: .
len: 14
CDR3aa: CASSLGQGGNGYTF

d_gene: .
v_gene: TRBV30
abundance: .
len: 14
CDR3aa: CAWSGIAGNQPQHF

d_gene: .
v_gene: TRBV4-3
abundance: .
len: 16
CDR3aa: CASSQDMPAYTGELFF

d_gene: .
v_gene: TRBV7-7
abundance: .
len: 15
CDR3aa: CASSLEGLRADTQYF

d_gene: .
v_gene: TRBV3-1/TRBV3-2
abundance: .
len: 11
CDR3aa: CASTVGTKAFF

d_gene: TRBD1
v_gene: TRBV6-1
abundance: once
len: 16
CDR3aa: CASSEVGTGGYWGYTF

d_gene: TRBD2
v_gene: TRBV3-1/TRBV3-2
abundance: .
len: 12
CDR3aa: CAAGGIADTQYF

d_gene: .
v_gene: TRBV27
abundance: once
len: 13
CDR3aa: CASSPRNQETQYF

d_gene: TRBD1
v_gene: TRBV12-3/TRBV12-4
abundance: .
len: 13
CDR3aa: CASSRQGGYGYTF

d_gene: .
v_gene: TRBV5-1
abundance: .
len: 14
CDR3aa: CASSLDRPSYEQYF

d_gene: .
v_gene: TRBV10-3
abundance: .
len: 12
CDR3aa: CAIRGDSYEQYF

d_gene: .
v_gene: TRBV2
abundance: once
len: 13
CDR3aa: CASQTGSANEQFF

d_gene: TRBD1
v_gene: TRBV6-2/TRBV6-3
abundance: .
len: 15
CDR3aa: CASSFDRGGGSPLHF

d_gene: .
v_gene: TRBV28
abundance: .
len: 13
CDR3aa: CASTLGDHYGYTF

d_gene: .
v_gene: TRBV2
abundance: once
len: 14
CDR3aa: CASSEHIDQETQYF

d_gene: .
v_gene: TRBV5-8
abundance: .
len: 13
CDR3aa: CASGRQDSYEQYF

d_gene: TRBD2
v_gene: TRBV2
abundance: .
len: 12
CDR3aa: CAILSGPYEQYF

d_gene: .
v_gene: TRBV4-2
abundance: .
len: 14
CDR3aa: CASSPLRARNEQFF

d_gene: .
v_gene: TRBV15
abundance: once
len: 15
CDR3aa: CATSPLGGRGDTQYF

d_gene: .
v_gene: TRBV28
abundance: .
len: 13
CDR3aa: CASTEATNEKLFF

d_gene: .
v_gene: TRBV4-1
abundance: .
len: 19
CDR3aa: CASSQDPLTGVSSGNTIYF

d_gene: TRBD1
v_gene: TRBV6-5
abundance: .
len: 15
CDR3aa: CASSIQGLGNTEAFF

d_gene: TRBD1
v_gene: TRBV2
abundance: .
len: 13
CDR3aa: CASSRTGDYEQYF

d_gene: .
v_gene: TRBV7-9
abundance: .
len: 15
CDR3aa: CASSPSGSLNTEAFF

d_gene: .
v_gene: TRBV9
abundance: .
len: 14
CDR3aa: CASRGPGRGNTIYF

d_gene: TRBD1
v_gene: TRBV11-2
abundance: .
len: 14
CDR3aa: CASSSQGARFGYTF

d_gene: TRBD1
v_gene: TRBV10-3
abundance: once
len: 12
CDR3aa: CATDRGADTQYF

d_gene: TRBD2
v_gene: TRBV7-8
abundance: once
len: 18
CDR3aa: CASSLVSGGAGTYNEQFF